Shown below are 17 T cell receptor beta chains from a single sample sequenced in a study of T cell responses to AZD1222 COVID-19 vaccine. Repertoires were generated with immunoSEQ multiplex PCR, while TCRdb's copy carries only in-frame clones and drops some. The repertoire includes 120,000 to 150,000 clones, 85% to 95% of them detected once, and 9.3% sits in the top ten. The sample was peripheral blood, taken 28 days after the second AZD1222 dose. Every receptor here comes from an adult who received the AZD1222 COVID-19 vaccine.

The chain joins TRBV18 to TRBJ1-1; the D gene is possibly TRBD1 (5 bases). The V end lost 1 base, the J end lost 3 bases, and 6 bases lay between the germline ends. Germline values: CDR1 KGHSH, CDR2 LQKENI. This CDR3 has 13 amino acids. CDR3 DNA sequence: TGTGCCAGCTCACCACTACAGGACACTGAAGCTTTCTTT. Translating it yields CASSPLQDTEAFF.

This clone was recorded a few times. The J gene is TRBJ1-1, the V gene TRBV3-1 (or the pseudogene TRBV3-2), with D maybe TRBD1 (6 bases). Trimming left V 5 bases short and J 4 bases short, with 14 bases between. This CDR3 spans 14 amino acids. Germline CDR1 LGHDT, CDR2 YNNKEL (reference sequence). DNA for the CDR3: TGTGCCAGCAGCTACGGGGGGGGCCGCACTGAAGCTTTCTTT. Translation gives CASSYGGGRTEAFF.

This rearrangement joins TRBV18 to TRBJ1-2; a weak D match, TRBD1 (5 bases). The CDR3 sequence is 12 residues long. Trimming shortened V by 6 bases and J by 8 bases, and 13 bases separated the two germline ends. Germline CDR1 and CDR2: KGHSH and LQKENI. The CDR3 is CASSSPGRGYTF. In DNA form, the CDR3 reads TGTGCCAGCTCTTCCCCAGGGCGAGGCTACACCTTC.

This clone has only one observation. V gene TRBV3-1 (or the pseudogene TRBV3-2) combines with J gene TRBJ1-5, with D maybe TRBD1 (6 bases). The CDR3 is 17 residues long. The germline V gene has CDR1 LGHDT and CDR2 YNNKEL (reference sequence). Trimming pared 1 base from V and 0 bases from J, leaving 13 bases between. The DNA for the CDR3 is TGTGCCAGCAGCCAAGCGGGACAAGACTTTAGCAATCAGCCCCAGCATTTT. It codes for CASSQAGQDFSNQPQHF.

The chain couples TRBV6-5 to TRBJ1-6; D not certain. Germline assignment: CDR1 MNHEY and CDR2 SVGAGI. Trimming took off 2 bases at V and 7 bases at J, with 9 bases between the two ends. The CDR3 runs to 14 residues. The CDR3 sequence: CASSYPTENSPLHF. CDR3 DNA sequence: TGTGCCAGCAGTTACCCCACAGAAAATTCACCCCTCCACTTT.

The chain employs TRBV29-1 and TRBJ2-1; D is perhaps TRBD1 or TRBD2 (5 bases each). Trimming pared 7 bases from V and 8 bases from J, leaving 12 bases between. CDR1 is SQVTM and CDR2 is ANQGSEA in the germline V gene. This CDR3 is 11 amino acids long. Here the CDR3 reads CSAGTSHEQFF. In DNA, the CDR3 is TGCAGCGCCGGGACCAGCCATGAGCAGTTCTTC.

The chain has TRBV7-3 and TRBJ1-1; possible D gene TRBD1, 5 bases. This CDR3 comprises 13 residues. From germline, CDR1 is SGHTA and CDR2 FQGTGA. V dropped 2 bases and J dropped 1 base, with 5 bases sitting between them. The CDR3 DNA follows: TGTGCCAGCAGCTTAGACAGGAACACTGAAGCTTTCTTT. Translating gives CASSLDRNTEAFF.

The rearrangement joins TRBV10-2 to TRBJ1-1; tentatively, D is TRBD1 (5 bases). The germline V and J ends were trimmed by 4 bases and 4 bases, with 13 bases remaining between them. The CDR3 is 14 amino acids. Germline V CDR1 and CDR2: WSHSY, SAAADI. CDR3 sequence (DNA): TGCGCCAGCAGTGGGGACCGGGGCCCCACTGAAGCTTTCTTT. Translation gives CASSGDRGPTEAFF.

As DNA, the CDR3 is TGTGCCAGCAGTGTCTCGGGGACAGGGGACCATGAGCAGTTCTTC. This translates into CASSVSGTGDHEQFF. V and J are TRBV5-5 and TRBJ2-1, with 10 bases lining up with TRBD1. Per the germline V gene, CDR1 is SGHKS and CDR2 is YYEKEE (reference sequence). CDR3 size: 15 residues. J was trimmed by 8 bases and V by 5 bases; bases with no gene match: 10.

Of note for this clone: The sample carries other DNA sequences with the same CDR3. J is TRBJ1-4 and V is TRBV3-1 (or the pseudogene TRBV3-2); 10 bases match TRBD1. Looked up from germline, CDR1 is LGHDT and CDR2 is YNNKEL (reference sequence). The CDR3 contains 15 residues. V dropped 1 base and J dropped 5; count of bases not matched to a gene: 1. CDR3 nucleotide sequence: TGTGCCAGCAGCCAAGTGGGACAGGGGAATGAAAAACTGTTTTTT. It specifies CASSQVGQGNEKLFF.

CDR3 nucleotides: TGTGCCATCAGCCAGGGGGCGGGGGATGAAAAACTGTTTTTT. It encodes CAISQGAGDEKLFF. The chain couples TRBV10-3 to TRBJ1-4, with 8 bases that match TRBD1. Trimming cost V 6 bases and J 6 bases; bases outside gene matches: 6. The CDR3 spans 14 residues. CDR1 and CDR2 from the germline V gene are ENHRY and SYGVKD.

J is TRBJ2-1 and V is TRBV5-1; D ambiguous. Trimming left V 2 bases short and J 5 bases short, with 5 bases between. Germline V gives CDR1 SGHRS, CDR2 YFSETQ. CDR3 length: 12 amino acids. The CDR3 bases are TGCGCCAGCAGCTTCAACGACAATGAGCAGTTCTTC. Protein: CASSFNDNEQFF.

The rearrangement uses TRBV20-1 and TRBJ2-1; D uncertain. The CDR3 covers 14 residues. Germline V gene data show CDR1 as DFQATT and CDR2 as SNEGSKA (reference sequence). Between the trimmed V and J ends, which lost 3 bases and 3 bases, there was a span of 12 bases. The DNA of the CDR3 is TGCAGTGCTAGTATCGGAACCGACTACAATGAGCAGTTCTTC. This translates into CSASIGTDYNEQFF.

The chain combines TRBV7-2 with TRBJ2-5, with 7 nucleotides matching TRBD1. V trimming: 5 bases; J trimming: 2 bases; junction bases outside the gene matches: 2. This CDR3 has 13 residues. CDR1 and CDR2 from the germline V gene are SGHTA and FQGNSA. Here the CDR3 DNA reads TGTGCCAGCAGCCGGGGACAGCAAGAGACCCAGTACTTC. As protein: CASSRGQQETQYF.

The CDR3 reads CASSLEGEGNTIYF. In DNA, the CDR3 is TGTGCCAGCAGCTTAGAGGGGGAAGGAAACACCATATATTTT. This rearrangement joins TRBV7-9 to TRBJ1-3, with a possible D match to TRBD1 (6 bases). Germline lookup yields CDR1 SEHNR and CDR2 FQNEAQ (reference sequence). The CDR3 is 14 amino acids. V shed 1 base and J shed 4 bases, with 8 bases lying between them. Variable domain in full (rest from reference TRBV7-9 and TRBJ1-3): DTGVSQNPRHKITKRGQNVTFRCDPISEHNRLYWYRQTLGQGPEFLTYFQNEAQLEKSRLLSDRFSAERPKGSFSTLEIQRTEQGDSAMYLCASSLEGEGNTIYFGEGSWLTVV.

V gene TRBV9 combines with J gene TRBJ1-1; no firm D call. V lost 3 bases, J lost 1 base, and 7 bases lay in between. Germline V gene lookup returns CDR1 SGDLS and CDR2 YYNGEE. The CDR3 extends over 13 amino acids. The CDR3 loop is CASSAGRNTEAFF. The CDR3 nucleotides are TGTGCCAGCAGCGCCGGGAGGAACACTGAAGCTTTCTTT. The variable domain in full, completed from reference TRBV9 and TRBJ1-1, reads DSGVTQTPKHLITATGQRVTLRCSPRSGDLSVYWYQQSLDQGLQFLIQYYNGEERAKGNILERFSAQQFPDLHSELNLSSLELGDSALYFCASSAGRNTEAFFGQGTRLTVV.

V and J are TRBV5-6 and TRBJ2-5; D uncertain. V shed 0 bases and J shed 1 base, with 4 bases lying between them. The CDR3 extends over 13 amino acids. Germline lookup yields CDR1 SGHDT and CDR2 YYEEEE. The CDR3 loop is CASSLEAQETQYF. CDR3 sequence (DNA): TGTGCCAGCAGCTTGGAGGCCCAAGAGACCCAGTACTTC. The whole variable domain, remainder taken from reference TRBV5-6 and TRBJ2-5, is DAGVTQSPTHLIKTRGQQVTLRCSPKSGHDTVSWYQQALGQGPQFIFQYYEEEERQRGNFPDRFSGHQFPNYSSELNVNALLLGDSALYLCASSLEAQETQYFGPGTRLLVL.